The 17 T cell receptor beta chains given below trace back to one sample, sequenced in a study of CXCR3-negative and CXCR3-positive naive CD8 T cells (dated by TCRdb to between 2019 and 2020). The sample was run on a NextSeq 550. The Human TCR Profiling Kit (MiLaboratory) was used to make UMI-labeled 5' RACE TRB cDNA libraries. TCRdb reprocessed the reads, so every CDR3 protein sequence counts as one entry and DNA is not shown. The table for this sample records tens of thousands of distinct CDR3 sequences. Approximately 0.42% of the sample lies in the top ten. The sample was naive CXCR3- CD8+ T cells from blood. In light of the paper, this sample's cell subset or site label describes: CD45RO-CCR7+CD27+CD95- naive CD8+ T cells lacking CXCR3 (TNR3-). These receptor sequences come from a human donor in good health. Some clones in this sample may be carry-over from other donors' samples.

The chain recombines TRBV11-2 with TRBJ2-5; TCRdb lists TRBD1, though no DNA is available to test this call. Germline lookup yields CDR1 SGHAT and CDR2 FQNNGV. This CDR3 is 15 amino acids long. The CDR3 loop is CASSLAGGPQETQYF.

The chain links TRBV5-1 to TRBJ2-7; the D call of TRBD2 rests on TCRdb alone, since no DNA is present to check it. Germline CDR1 and CDR2: SGHRS and YFSETQ. The CDR3 covers 12 residues. This chain's CDR3 is CASSPGLYEQYF.

This rearrangement joins TRBV7-2 to TRBJ2-3; TCRdb outputs TRBD1, but without DNA this stays unchecked. This CDR3 comprises 16 residues. Per germline, CDR1 SGHTA and CDR2 FQGNSA. The CDR3 reads CASSAGWGISTDTQYF.

The V call is TRBV6-2 or TRBV6-3, the J call TRBJ2-7; TCRdb names TRBD1, which stays unverified in the absence of DNA. Germline values: CDR1 MNHEY, CDR2 SVGEGT. This CDR3 has 15 amino acids. CDR3 protein: CASSYSNRDVDEQYF.

V is TRBV11-3 and J is TRBJ1-2. This CDR3 has 15 residues. Per the germline V gene, CDR1 is SGHNT and CDR2 is YENEEA. The CDR3 loop is CASSSNNRPNYGYTF.

The chain employs TRBV4-3 and TRBJ2-1. CDR3 size: 15 residues. Germline V gene lookup returns CDR1 LGHNA and CDR2 YSLEER. The CDR3 sequence is CASSQVDSSYNEQLF.

The chain recombines TRBV12-3 or TRBV12-4 with TRBJ2-1. CDR3 size: 13 residues. CDR3 in amino acids: CASSSVGYNEQFF.

The chain is built from TRBV6-2 or TRBV6-3 and TRBJ2-1; as DNA is missing, the TRBD2 call by TCRdb cannot be tested. The CDR3 consists of 17 residues. The germline gives CDR1 MNHEY, CDR2 SVGEGT. This chain's CDR3 is CASRGLAGVEPYNEQFF.

This chain uses TRBV28 with TRBJ1-1. CDR1 is MDHEN, CDR2 SYDVKM, per germline. CDR3 length: 21 amino acids. The CDR3: CASSLGHPEAGYVAWDTEAFF. The variable domain in full, with the rest retrieved from reference TRBV28 and TRBJ1-1, is DVKVTQSSRYLVKRTGEKVFLECVQDMDHENMFWYRQDPGLGLRLIYFSYDVKMKEKGDIPEGYSVSREKKERFSLILESASTNQTSMYLCASSLGHPEAGYVAWDTEAFFGQGTRLTVV.

The genes are TRBV29-1 and TRBJ2-2; TCRdb indicates TRBD1, and absent DNA this call remains unverified. This CDR3 contains 12 residues. Germline V gene data show CDR1 as SQVTM and CDR2 as ANQGSEA. The CDR3 region is CSVGEGTGELFF.

V is TRBV19 and J is TRBJ2-1; there is no DNA to check the TCRdb D call of TRBD1. The CDR3 sequence is 16 residues long. Germline assignment: CDR1 LNHDA and CDR2 SQIVND (reference sequence). The CDR3 reads CASCLLWGQPYNEQFF.

CDR3: CASSRDDHNSPLHF. This sequence joins TRBV14 and TRBJ1-6; lacking DNA, the TRBD1 call made by TCRdb goes unchecked. CDR3 size: 14 residues. Per germline, CDR1 SGHDN and CDR2 FVKESK.

The J gene is TRBJ2-2, the V gene TRBV25-1. The CDR3 extends over 14 amino acids. In germline, CDR1 is MGHDK, CDR2 SYGVNS. The CDR3 region is CASSEVEESGELFF.

The CDR3 here is CASSLVGEGATWNEQFF. The rearrangement joins TRBV5-1 to TRBJ2-1; checking the TCRdb D call of TRBD1 is not possible without DNA. This CDR3 comprises 17 residues. Germline V CDR1 and CDR2: SGHRS, YFSETQ.

V and J are TRBV2 and TRBJ2-7. The CDR3 runs 14 residues. From germline, CDR1 is SNHLY and CDR2 FYNNEI. This CDR3 is CASHQKGRAYEQYF.

This clonotype counts as medium-sized by frequency. V gene TRBV11-3 combines with J gene TRBJ2-1. The CDR3 has 14 amino acids. In germline, CDR1 is SGHNT, CDR2 YENEEA. This chain's CDR3 is CASSSGWGPNEQFF.

The chain is built from TRBV9 and TRBJ2-5; TCRdb names TRBD1, which stays unverified in the absence of DNA. The CDR3 sequence is 16 residues long. The germline CDR1 and CDR2 sequences are SGDLS and YYNGEE. The CDR3 is CASSAWGQGMRETQYF.